This is a list of T cell receptor beta chains from one sample in a study of blood T cell repertoires in COVID-19. Sequencing used immunoSEQ multiplex PCR; TCRdb keeps in-frame clones, though not all of them. This table has under 250,000 clones, over 70% appearing once. The sequencing sample was made of peripheral blood. The receptors shown here come from a man in his forties with active or convalescent COVID-19. Both conserved end residues are part of each CDR3. Fields, in order: clone size, V gene, J gene, D gene, CDR3 protein, CDR3 DNA. A D gene is named only where the DNA matches it firmly. Expanded clones are given a class, and other clones once, few, many or no size at all.

clone_size: .
v_call: TRBV11-3
j_call: TRBJ2-7
d_call: TRBD1
cdr3_aa: CASSLETGHEQYF
cdr3_nt: TGTGCCAGCAGCTTAGAGACAGGGCACGAGCAGTACTTC

clone_size: .
v_call: TRBV11-2
j_call: TRBJ1-4
d_call: .
cdr3_aa: CASRLRGRSDEKLFF
cdr3_nt: TGTGCCAGCAGATTAAGGGGCAGGAGCGATGAAAAACTGTTTTTT

clone_size: .
v_call: TRBV19
j_call: TRBJ1-5
d_call: TRBD1
cdr3_aa: CASSKGTATSNQPQHF
cdr3_nt: TGTGCCAGTAGTAAAGGGACAGCTACTAGCAATCAGCCCCAGCATTTT

clone_size: .
v_call: TRBV14
j_call: TRBJ2-1
d_call: TRBD1
cdr3_aa: CASGDSRWAQFF
cdr3_nt: TGTGCCAGCGGGGACAGTAGATGGGCGCAGTTCTTC

clone_size: .
v_call: TRBV27
j_call: TRBJ2-3
d_call: TRBD1
cdr3_aa: CASLSLDRGSNTQYF
cdr3_nt: TGTGCCAGCTTGAGTCTGGACAGGGGGAGTAATACGCAGTATTTT

clone_size: .
v_call: TRBV5-1
j_call: TRBJ2-3
d_call: TRBD2
cdr3_aa: CASSVPSGRVTDTQYF
cdr3_nt: TGCGCCAGCAGCGTGCCTAGCGGGAGGGTCACAGATACGCAGTATTTT

clone_size: .
v_call: TRBV19
j_call: TRBJ1-1
d_call: .
cdr3_aa: CASSTTSRGFRTEAFF
cdr3_nt: TGTGCCAGTAGCACTACCTCCAGGGGTTTTCGGACTGAAGCTTTCTTT

clone_size: .
v_call: TRBV7-9
j_call: TRBJ1-2
d_call: TRBD1
cdr3_aa: CASSSTPPDRGDGYTF
cdr3_nt: TGTGCCAGCAGCTCCACCCCCCCAGACAGGGGGGATGGCTACACCTTC

clone_size: .
v_call: TRBV30
j_call: TRBJ1-3
d_call: .
cdr3_aa: CAWGGTGEYTIYF
cdr3_nt: TGTGCCTGGGGAGGGACGGGGGAATACACCATATATTTT

clone_size: few
v_call: TRBV2
j_call: TRBJ1-6
d_call: .
cdr3_aa: CASSEEGFYNSPLHF
cdr3_nt: TGTGCCAGCAGTGAGGAGGGGTTCTATAATTCACCCCTCCACTTT

clone_size: .
v_call: TRBV19
j_call: TRBJ2-3
d_call: TRBD1
cdr3_aa: CASSTTGMTDTQYF
cdr3_nt: TGTGCCAGTAGTACGACAGGGATGACAGATACGCAGTATTTT

clone_size: .
v_call: TRBV19
j_call: TRBJ1-5
d_call: .
cdr3_aa: CASSLYGNSNQPQHF
cdr3_nt: TGTGCCAGTAGCTTGTACGGTAATAGCAATCAGCCCCAGCATTTT

clone_size: .
v_call: TRBV10-3
j_call: TRBJ2-2
d_call: .
cdr3_aa: CAISTGNTGELFF
cdr3_nt: TGTGCCATCAGCACGGGGAACACCGGGGAGCTGTTTTTT

clone_size: .
v_call: TRBV6-2/TRBV6-3
j_call: TRBJ1-5
d_call: TRBD1
cdr3_aa: CASSYGPGQYSNQPQHF
cdr3_nt: TGTGCCAGCAGTTACGGTCCGGGACAGTATAGCAATCAGCCCCAGCATTTT

clone_size: .
v_call: TRBV7-2
j_call: TRBJ1-4
d_call: TRBD1
cdr3_aa: CASSPQTGAFVKLFF
cdr3_nt: TGTGCCAGCAGCCCCCAGACAGGGGCTTTCGTAAAACTGTTTTTT

clone_size: .
v_call: TRBV5-5
j_call: TRBJ1-5
d_call: .
cdr3_aa: CASSLSTRQTSNQPQHF
cdr3_nt: TGTGCCAGCAGCTTGTCGACCCGACAGACAAGCAATCAGCCCCAGCATTTT

clone_size: .
v_call: TRBV6-1
j_call: TRBJ2-2
d_call: .
cdr3_aa: CASSSTQPGSGELFF
cdr3_nt: TGTGCCAGCAGTTCGACACAACCCGGCTCCGGGGAGCTGTTTTTT

clone_size: .
v_call: TRBV7-9
j_call: TRBJ2-3
d_call: .
cdr3_aa: CASSPGTPFTDTQYF
cdr3_nt: TGTGCCAGCAGCCCCGGGACACCCTTCACAGATACGCAGTATTTT

clone_size: few
v_call: TRBV7-9
j_call: TRBJ2-1
d_call: TRBD2
cdr3_aa: CASSLGTSGRNNEQFF
cdr3_nt: TGTGCCAGCAGCTTAGGGACTAGCGGGAGAAACAATGAGCAGTTCTTC

clone_size: .
v_call: TRBV5-1
j_call: TRBJ1-2
d_call: TRBD1
cdr3_aa: CASSLNGQGEGSYGYTF
cdr3_nt: TGCGCCAGCAGCCTCAACGGACAGGGGGAGGGGAGCTATGGCTACACCTTC

clone_size: .
v_call: TRBV30
j_call: TRBJ1-3
d_call: .
cdr3_aa: CAWSLGHSYSSGLYF
cdr3_nt: TGTGCCTGGAGCCTCGGACATTCTTATAGCTCTGGCCTATATTTT

clone_size: .
v_call: TRBV6-5
j_call: TRBJ2-1
d_call: .
cdr3_aa: CASRAGVGSYNEQFF
cdr3_nt: TGTGCCAGCAGGGCAGGGGTGGGCTCCTACAATGAGCAGTTCTTC

clone_size: .
v_call: TRBV6-6
j_call: TRBJ2-1
d_call: TRBD1
cdr3_aa: CASSPGTVSLNEQFF
cdr3_nt: TGTGCCAGCAGCCCCGGGACAGTATCCCTCAATGAGCAGTTCTTC

clone_size: .
v_call: TRBV6-2/TRBV6-3
j_call: TRBJ2-7
d_call: .
cdr3_aa: CASSPLPQRAAYEQYF
cdr3_nt: TGTGCCAGCAGCCCTTTACCACAGCGGGCAGCCTACGAGCAGTACTTC

clone_size: .
v_call: TRBV24-1
j_call: TRBJ2-1
d_call: .
cdr3_aa: CATSGRTAYEQFF
cdr3_nt: TGTGCCACCAGTGGCCGGACAGCCTATGAGCAGTTCTTC

clone_size: few
v_call: TRBV29-1
j_call: TRBJ1-2
d_call: TRBD1
cdr3_aa: CSVDPRQGHGYTF
cdr3_nt: TGCAGCGTTGACCCCAGACAGGGGCATGGCTACACCTTC

clone_size: .
v_call: TRBV7-9
j_call: TRBJ2-1
d_call: TRBD2
cdr3_aa: CASSLGGAGDYNEQFF
cdr3_nt: TGTGCCAGCAGCTTAGGAGGAGCGGGAGACTACAATGAGCAGTTCTTC

clone_size: .
v_call: TRBV12-3/TRBV12-4
j_call: TRBJ1-5
d_call: .
cdr3_aa: CASSLPVGEPQHF
cdr3_nt: TGTGCCAGCAGTTTACCCGTCGGGGAGCCCCAGCATTTT

clone_size: many
v_call: TRBV10-2
j_call: TRBJ1-2
d_call: TRBD1
cdr3_aa: CASSESNRGRYGYTF
cdr3_nt: TGCGCCAGCAGTGAGTCAAACAGGGGAAGGTATGGCTACACCTTC

clone_size: .
v_call: TRBV6-5
j_call: TRBJ1-1
d_call: TRBD1
cdr3_aa: CASRTTGTGEAFF
cdr3_nt: TGTGCCAGCAGAACCACCGGGACAGGGGAAGCTTTCTTT

clone_size: once
v_call: TRBV7-2
j_call: TRBJ1-1
d_call: TRBD1
cdr3_aa: CASSLGGTGGWNTEAFF
cdr3_nt: TGTGCCAGCAGCTTGGGAGGGACAGGAGGGTGGAACACTGAAGCTTTCTTT

clone_size: .
v_call: TRBV19
j_call: TRBJ2-5
d_call: .
cdr3_aa: CVSSIGETQYF
cdr3_nt: TGTGTCAGTAGTATTGGCGAGACCCAGTACTTC

clone_size: .
v_call: TRBV27
j_call: TRBJ1-3
d_call: TRBD1
cdr3_aa: CASSPDRELAGNTIYF
cdr3_nt: TGTGCCAGCAGCCCGGACAGGGAGCTCGCTGGAAACACCATATATTTT

clone_size: .
v_call: TRBV12-3/TRBV12-4
j_call: TRBJ2-7
d_call: .
cdr3_aa: CASSSQIAYEQYF
cdr3_nt: TGTGCCAGCAGTTCCCAAATAGCCTACGAGCAGTACTTC

clone_size: .
v_call: TRBV19
j_call: TRBJ1-2
d_call: .
cdr3_aa: CASSLISGWYTF
cdr3_nt: TGTGCCAGTAGCCTCATCTCGGGATGGTACACCTTC

clone_size: .
v_call: TRBV19
j_call: TRBJ1-5
d_call: .
cdr3_aa: CATSRGTVGNQPQHF
cdr3_nt: TGTGCCACCTCTAGGGGGACGGTGGGCAATCAGCCCCAGCATTTT

clone_size: .
v_call: TRBV10-1
j_call: TRBJ2-1
d_call: .
cdr3_aa: CASSESGAGDNEQFF
cdr3_nt: TGCGCCAGCAGTGAGTCGGGGGCAGGGGACAATGAGCAGTTCTTC

clone_size: few
v_call: TRBV9
j_call: TRBJ2-7
d_call: .
cdr3_aa: CASSVGSGDYEQYF
cdr3_nt: TGTGCCAGCAGCGTAGGGAGCGGTGACTACGAGCAGTACTTC

clone_size: .
v_call: TRBV7-9
j_call: TRBJ1-1
d_call: .
cdr3_aa: CASLMAGLNTEAFF
cdr3_nt: TGTGCCAGCCTTATGGCAGGACTTAACACTGAAGCTTTCTTT

clone_size: .
v_call: TRBV11-3
j_call: TRBJ1-2
d_call: TRBD1
cdr3_aa: CASSSTGGLGYTF
cdr3_nt: TGTGCCAGCAGCTCGACAGGGGGCCTTGGCTACACCTTC

clone_size: .
v_call: TRBV5-1
j_call: TRBJ1-2
d_call: TRBD1
cdr3_aa: CASSPGQGARYDYGYTF
cdr3_nt: TGCGCCAGCAGCCCCGGACAGGGGGCAAGGTATGACTATGGCTACACCTTC

clone_size: .
v_call: TRBV11-3
j_call: TRBJ2-7
d_call: .
cdr3_aa: CASSLGGTNYEQYF
cdr3_nt: TGTGCCAGCAGCTTAGGCGGGACCAACTACGAGCAGTACTTC

clone_size: .
v_call: TRBV4-2
j_call: TRBJ1-4
d_call: TRBD1
cdr3_aa: CASSLGQGSTNEKLFF
cdr3_nt: TGTGCCAGCAGCCTAGGACAGGGGTCAACTAATGAAAAACTGTTTTTT

clone_size: .
v_call: TRBV25-1
j_call: TRBJ2-7
d_call: .
cdr3_aa: CASNSLYEQYF
cdr3_nt: TGTGCCAGCAATTCACTCTACGAGCAGTACTTC

clone_size: few
v_call: TRBV7-3
j_call: TRBJ2-2
d_call: TRBD2
cdr3_aa: CASSITSGSRSQLFF
cdr3_nt: TGTGCCAGCAGCATCACTAGCGGGAGTCGGTCGCAGCTGTTTTTT

clone_size: .
v_call: TRBV27
j_call: TRBJ2-4
d_call: .
cdr3_aa: CATYSGVGKNIQYF
cdr3_nt: TGTGCCACCTACTCAGGGGTCGGCAAAAACATTCAGTACTTC